One sample yielded the 22 T cell receptor beta chains listed below, sequenced in a study of blood T cell repertoires in COVID-19 (dated by TCRdb to about 2020). Library creation used the immunoSEQ multiplex PCR assay. This is the immuneACCESS table as TCRdb keeps it, with only in-frame sequences that have V and J called. A part of the clones is gone; compared with another copy, unresolved V genes explain less than half, and the rest is unexplained. The sample records some 700,000 clones, approximately 90% of which are singletons. The ten largest make up over 0.2% of the sample. The sample taken for sequencing was peripheral blood. The receptor source for this set is a woman under 30 with acute or convalescent COVID-19.

The chain employs TRBV7-9 and TRBJ2-2, with 9 bases that match TRBD1. The CDR3 extends over 15 amino acids. Germline V gene data show CDR1 as SEHNR and CDR2 as FQNEAQ (reference sequence). V trimming: 7 bases; J trimming: 4 bases; junction bases outside the gene matches: 7. In DNA, the CDR3 is TGTGCCAGCATGAACAGGGGGCGCGTCACCGGGGAGCTGTTTTTT. Translating gives CASMNRGRVTGELFF.

This chain connects TRBV29-1 to TRBJ1-2; D is undetermined. V was clipped by 8 bases and J by 5 bases, with 15 bases between them. This CDR3 has 12 residues. In germline, CDR1 is SQVTM, CDR2 ANQGSEA. The chain's CDR3 is CSPWTPFYGYTF. CDR3 sequence (DNA): TGCAGCCCTTGGACTCCTTTTTATGGCTACACCTTC.

The chain uses TRBV24-1 and TRBJ2-2; D perhaps matches TRBD1 (6 bases). The V and J ends lost 0 bases and 6 bases respectively, with 16 bases between them. There are 17 residues in the CDR3. Germline assignment: CDR1 KGHDR and CDR2 SFDVKD. CDR3 DNA sequence: TGTGCCACCAGTGATTTGCAGGGGTCGGTTTCGGCCGGGGAGCTGTTTTTT. Residues: CATSDLQGSVSAGELFF.

The rearrangement joins TRBV6-5 to TRBJ2-4; 7 bases fit TRBD1. The V and J ends lost 7 bases and 2 bases, in that order; junction bases with no gene match: 5. There are 14 residues in the CDR3. Germline V gene lookup returns CDR1 MNHEY and CDR2 SVGAGI. The CDR3 DNA reads TGTGCCAGCATCGGGACAGTCCCCAAAAACATTCAGTACTTC. Translated, it gives CASIGTVPKNIQYF.

The chain combines TRBV21-1 with TRBJ1-2; TRBD1 is taken as the D call from the table, unchecked against the DNA. TRBV21-1 is reported as a pseudogene. CDR3 size: 13 residues. This chain's CDR3 is CASGTFTNYGYTF. CDR3 sequence (DNA): TGTGCCAGCGGGACATTTACTAACTATGGCTACACCTTC.

This rearrangement joins TRBV6-4 to TRBJ1-5; D possibly corresponds to TRBD1 (5 bases). V was pared by 0 bases and J by 7 bases, with 16 bases between. The CDR3 runs 16 residues. Germline-derived CDR1 and CDR2 are MRHNA and SNTAGT. The CDR3 here is CASSDSPRARGQPQHF. CDR3 DNA sequence: TGTGCCAGCAGTGACTCGCCCAGGGCCCGAGGCCAGCCCCAGCATTTT.

The V gene is TRBV6-2 or TRBV6-3, the J gene TRBJ1-6; 8 nucleotides line up with TRBD1. Per germline, CDR1 MNHEY and CDR2 SVGEGT. This CDR3 is built from 21 residues. J was trimmed by 0 bases and V by 2 bases; bases with no gene match: 15. CDR3 protein: CASSYHRDRSLPSSYNSPLHF. In DNA, the CDR3 is TGTGCCAGCAGTTACCACCGGGACAGGAGCCTCCCGAGCTCCTATAATTCACCCCTCCACTTT.

This clone was counted once. The genes are TRBV7-6 and TRBJ1-6, with a tentative D call TRBD1 (5 bases). From germline, CDR1 is SGHVS and CDR2 FNYEAQ. This CDR3 region has 13 residues. V lost 8 bases and J lost 6, with 11 bases in between. Here the CDR3 DNA reads TGTGCCAGCGGCGGGACGGTTAATTCACCCCTCCACTTT. It codes for CASGGTVNSPLHF.

The chain uses TRBV5-3 and TRBJ2-7; 10 nucleotides align to TRBD1. TRBV5-3 is annotated as an ORF whose role is uncertain. V dropped 4 bases and J dropped 6; count of bases not matched to a gene: 7. The CDR3 length is 14 residues. This chain's CDR3 is CARSPPGQGSEQYF. In nucleotides, the CDR3 is TGTGCCAGAAGCCCGCCGGGACAGGGGAGCGAGCAGTACTTC.

The rearrangement joins TRBV2 to TRBJ1-2, with 8 bases that match TRBD1. This CDR3 is built from 14 residues. The germline V gene encodes CDR1 SNHLY and CDR2 FYNNEI. J was trimmed by 4 bases and V by 7 bases; bases with no gene match: 8. As DNA, the CDR3 is TGTGCCAGCACCCTGGGACAGGAGATCTATGGCTACACCTTC. Amino acid sequence: CASTLGQEIYGYTF.

V usage is TRBV2 and J usage is TRBJ2-5; TRBD2 agrees at 7 bases. J was trimmed by 7 bases and V by 8 bases; bases with no gene match: 13. The CDR3 is made up of 14 amino acids. The germline CDR1 and CDR2 sequences are SNHLY and FYNNEI. The CDR3 is CASRLGGGPGTQYF. CDR3 DNA sequence: TGTGCCAGCCGGCTTGGGGGGGGTCCGGGGACCCAGTACTTC.

The chain carries TRBV6-5 and TRBJ1-1; tentative D call: TRBD1 (5 bases). This CDR3 contains 15 residues. V was pared by 2 bases and J by 0 bases, with 10 bases between. Germline loops: CDR1 MNHEY, CDR2 SVGAGI. The CDR3 DNA is TGTGCCAGCAGTTACCAGACAGAATTGAACACTGAAGCTTTCTTT. Protein sequence: CASSYQTELNTEAFF.

The genes are TRBV28 and TRBJ1-2, with a possible D match to TRBD1 (5 bases). Germline V gene sequence: CDR1 MDHEN, CDR2 SYDVKM. The CDR3 is made up of 16 amino acids. Trimming stripped 2 bases from V and 5 bases from J, with 18 bases between. This CDR3 is CASSLRGQTQKYGYTF. The CDR3 DNA reads as TGTGCCAGCAGTTTACGAGGACAAACTCAGAAGTATGGCTACACCTTC.

The chain employs TRBV3-1 (or the pseudogene TRBV3-2) and TRBJ2-7; D remains unclear. The V end lost 4 bases, the J end lost 7 bases, and 8 bases lay between the germline ends. Germline V CDR1 and CDR2: LGHDT, YNNKEL (reference sequence). The CDR3 loop spans 11 amino acids. The DNA of the CDR3 is TGTGCCAGCAGCCGAGGCCAGGAGCAGTACTTC. Encoded protein: CASSRGQEQYF.

V usage is TRBV7-3 and J usage is TRBJ1-1; no clear D. Germline CDR1 reads SGHTA; CDR2 reads FQGTGA. The CDR3 has 14 residues. The V end lost 1 base, the J end lost 7 bases, and 13 bases lay between the germline ends. CDR3 sequence: CASSLREGGLEAFF. The CDR3 DNA follows: TGTGCCAGCAGCTTAAGGGAAGGAGGTCTTGAAGCTTTCTTT.

This clone was seen just once. The gene calls are TRBV5-1 and TRBJ2-1; 10 bases match TRBD2. The CDR3 extends over 14 amino acids. V lost 2 bases to trimming and J lost 10 bases; unmatched junction nucleotides: 6. Germline assignment: CDR1 SGHRS and CDR2 YFSETQ. The CDR3 is CASSFSAGGPEQFF. CDR3 sequence (DNA): TGCGCCAGCAGCTTCTCAGCGGGGGGGCCCGAGCAGTTCTTC. The entire variable domain, with the rest obtained from reference TRBV5-1 and TRBJ2-1, is as follows: KAGVTQTPRYLIKTRGQQVTLSCSPISGHRSVSWYQQTPGQGLQFLFEYFSETQRNKGNFPGRFSGRQFSNSRSEMNVSTLELGDSALYLCASSFSAGGPEQFFGPGTRLTVL.

The chain joins TRBV10-3 to TRBJ1-6; TRBD1 aligns across 7 bases. With V trimmed by 3 bases and J by 10 bases, 12 bases remained unmatched. The CDR3 runs 16 residues. CDR1 and CDR2 from the germline V gene are ENHRY and SYGVKD. DNA for the CDR3: TGTGCCATCAGTGAAGGGTGGGACAGTCGAAACTCACCCCTCCACTTT. Translated, it gives CAISEGWDSRNSPLHF.

This clone appeared once. The chain carries TRBV6-1 and TRBJ2-2, with 8 bases that match TRBD1. V shed 3 bases, J shed 9 bases, and the junction held 6 bases outside the gene matches. The germline V gene encodes CDR1 MNHNS and CDR2 SASEGT. The length of the CDR3 is 14 residues. CDR3 residues: CASSENRGVRELFF. CDR3 DNA: TGTGCCAGCAGTGAGAACAGGGGGGTCAGGGAGCTGTTTTTT.

This clone has just one count. The chain is built from TRBV9 and TRBJ1-1; D might be TRBD1 (5 bases). Trimming pared 4 bases from V and 6 bases from J, leaving 10 bases between. The CDR3 length is 12 residues. Germline loops: CDR1 SGDLS, CDR2 YYNGEE. The CDR3 loop reads CASSPPGPEAFF. The CDR3 DNA follows: TGTGCCAGCAGCCCACCAGGGCCTGAAGCTTTCTTT.

This clone was detected only a few times. The chain is built from TRBV6-5 and TRBJ1-1, with D possibly TRBD1 on 5 matching bases. V dropped 0 bases and J dropped 4 bases, with 9 bases sitting between them. This CDR3 has 14 residues. The germline gives CDR1 MNHEY, CDR2 SVGAGI. CDR3 in amino acids: CASSYSDGATEAFF. As DNA, the CDR3 is TGTGCCAGCAGTTACTCCGATGGGGCCACTGAAGCTTTCTTT.

This chain joins TRBV7-9 and TRBJ1-5; TRBD1 matches 11 bases. CDR1 is SEHNR, CDR2 FQNEAQ, per germline (reference sequence). The ends lost 5 bases at V and 7 bases at J; junction bases unmatched: 13. This CDR3 is 17 amino acids long. CDR3 sequence reads: CASSDGTGGFYGQPQHF. The CDR3 nucleotides read TGTGCCAGCAGCGATGGGACAGGGGGATTCTACGGGCAGCCCCAGCATTTT.

CDR3 sequence: CASSSSRQGNSPLHF. DNA for the CDR3: TGCGCCAGCAGCTCCTCCCGACAGGGTAATTCACCCCTCCACTTT. The chain is built from TRBV5-1 and TRBJ1-6; 7 bases fit TRBD1. The germline V gene has CDR1 SGHRS and CDR2 YFSETQ. Germline trimming cut 3 bases from V and 6 bases from J; bases unmatched to any gene: 6. CDR3 size: 15 residues. The variable domain in full, with the rest retrieved from reference TRBV5-1 and TRBJ1-6, is KAGVTQTPRYLIKTRGQQVTLSCSPISGHRSVSWYQQTPGQGLQFLFEYFSETQRNKGNFPGRFSGRQFSNSRSEMNVSTLELGDSALYLCASSSSRQGNSPLHFGNGTRLTVT.